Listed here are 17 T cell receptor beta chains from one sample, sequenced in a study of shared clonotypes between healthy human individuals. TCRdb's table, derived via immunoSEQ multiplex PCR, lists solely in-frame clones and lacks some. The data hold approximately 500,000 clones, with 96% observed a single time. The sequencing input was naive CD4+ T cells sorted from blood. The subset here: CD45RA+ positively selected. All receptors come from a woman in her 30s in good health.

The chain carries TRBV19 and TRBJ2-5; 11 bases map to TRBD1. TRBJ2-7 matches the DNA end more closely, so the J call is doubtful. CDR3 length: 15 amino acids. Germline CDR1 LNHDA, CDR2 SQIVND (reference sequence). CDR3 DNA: TGTGCCAGTAGTATATGGGGACAGGGGGATGGCGAGCAGTACTTC. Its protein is CASSIWGQGDGEQYF.

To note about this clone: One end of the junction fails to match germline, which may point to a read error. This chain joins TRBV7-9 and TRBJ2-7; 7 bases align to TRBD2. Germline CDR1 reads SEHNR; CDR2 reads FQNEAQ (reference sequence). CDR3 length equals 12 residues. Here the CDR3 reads CASSLAAGALTF. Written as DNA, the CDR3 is TGTGCCAGCAGCTTAGCGGCGGGAGCCCTTACCTTC.

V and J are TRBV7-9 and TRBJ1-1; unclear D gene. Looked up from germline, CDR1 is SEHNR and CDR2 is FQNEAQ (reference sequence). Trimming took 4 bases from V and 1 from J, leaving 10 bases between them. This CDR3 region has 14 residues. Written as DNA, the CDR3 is TGTGCCAGCAGCTACCCCAGAGGGAACACTGAAGCTTTCTTT. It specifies CASSYPRGNTEAFF.

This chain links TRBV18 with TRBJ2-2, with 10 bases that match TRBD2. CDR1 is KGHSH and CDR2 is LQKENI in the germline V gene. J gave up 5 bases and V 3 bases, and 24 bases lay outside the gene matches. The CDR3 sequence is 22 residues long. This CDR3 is CASSPNSVLASGSYFTTGELFF. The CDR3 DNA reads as TGTGCCAGCTCACCGAACTCCGTCCTGGCTAGCGGGAGCTACTTTACTACCGGGGAGCTGTTTTTT.

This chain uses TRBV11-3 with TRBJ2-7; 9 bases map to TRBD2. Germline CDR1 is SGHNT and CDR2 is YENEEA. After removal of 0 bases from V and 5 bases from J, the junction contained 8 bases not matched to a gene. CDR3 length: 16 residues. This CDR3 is CASSLEGSGSFNEQYF. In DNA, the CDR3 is TGTGCCAGCAGCTTAGAGGGTAGCGGGAGCTTTAACGAGCAGTACTTC.

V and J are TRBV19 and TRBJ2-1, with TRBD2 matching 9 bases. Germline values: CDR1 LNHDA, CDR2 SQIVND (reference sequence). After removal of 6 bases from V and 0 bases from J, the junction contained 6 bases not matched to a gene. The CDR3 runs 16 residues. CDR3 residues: CASSTLAGNSYNEQFF. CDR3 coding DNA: TGTGCCAGTAGCACCCTAGCGGGAAACTCCTACAATGAGCAGTTCTTC.

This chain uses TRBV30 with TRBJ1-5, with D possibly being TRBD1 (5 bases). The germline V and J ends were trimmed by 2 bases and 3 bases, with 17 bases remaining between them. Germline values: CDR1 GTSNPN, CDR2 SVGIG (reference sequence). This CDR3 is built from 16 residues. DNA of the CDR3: TGTGCCTGGAGTCCCTTAGGACGAGGGGACAATCAGCCCCAGCATTTT. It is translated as CAWSPLGRGDNQPQHF.

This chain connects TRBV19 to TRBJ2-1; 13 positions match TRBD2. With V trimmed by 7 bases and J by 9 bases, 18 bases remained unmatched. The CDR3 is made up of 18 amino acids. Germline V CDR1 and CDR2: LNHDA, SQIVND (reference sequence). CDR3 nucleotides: TGTGCCAGTACCACAGGGAGGCGGGGGACTAGCGGGAATGGTGAGCAGTTCTTC. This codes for CASTTGRRGTSGNGEQFF. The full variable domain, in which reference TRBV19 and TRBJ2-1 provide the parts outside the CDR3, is DGGITQSPKYLFRKEGQNVTLSCEQNLNHDAMYWYRQDPGQGLRLIYYSQIVNDFQKGDIAEGYSVSREKKESFPLTVTSAQKNPTAFYLCASTTGRRGTSGNGEQFFGPGTRLTVL.

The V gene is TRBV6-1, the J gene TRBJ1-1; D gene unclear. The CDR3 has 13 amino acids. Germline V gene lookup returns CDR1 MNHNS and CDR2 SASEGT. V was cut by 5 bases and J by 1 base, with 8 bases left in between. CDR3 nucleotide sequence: TGTGCCAGCAGTCGATATGCGAACACTGAAGCTTTCTTT. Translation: CASSRYANTEAFF.

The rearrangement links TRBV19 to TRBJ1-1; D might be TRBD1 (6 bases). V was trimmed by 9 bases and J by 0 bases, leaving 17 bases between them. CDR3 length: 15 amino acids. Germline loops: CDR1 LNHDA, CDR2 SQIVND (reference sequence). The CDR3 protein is CASRRGANMNTEAFF. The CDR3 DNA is TGTGCCAGCCGGAGGGGGGCTAACATGAACACTGAAGCTTTCTTT.

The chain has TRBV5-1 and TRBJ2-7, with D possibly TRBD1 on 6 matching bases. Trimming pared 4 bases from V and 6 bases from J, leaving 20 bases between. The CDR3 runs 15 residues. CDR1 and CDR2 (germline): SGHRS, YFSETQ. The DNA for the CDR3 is TGCGCCAGCAGCGAAAGACCGACAGGTTTCTTCGAGCAGTACTTC. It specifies CASSERPTGFFEQYF.

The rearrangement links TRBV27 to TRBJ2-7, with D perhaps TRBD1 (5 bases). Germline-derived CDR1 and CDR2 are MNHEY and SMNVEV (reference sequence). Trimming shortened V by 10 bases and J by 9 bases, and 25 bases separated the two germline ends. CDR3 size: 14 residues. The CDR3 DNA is TGTGCCACCGGAAAAGACAGAGTCGATGTGGGGCAGTACTTC. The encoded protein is CATGKDRVDVGQYF.

The CDR3 sequence is CASSRTSGGRTGNEQFF. The CDR3 coding sequence is TGTGCCAGTAGTCGGACTAGCGGGGGACGAACGGGCAATGAGCAGTTCTTC. This chain uses TRBV19 with TRBJ2-1; 13 bases align to TRBD2. V trimming: 5 bases; J trimming: 6 bases; junction bases outside the gene matches: 10. The CDR3 covers 17 residues. Germline V gene data show CDR1 as LNHDA and CDR2 as SQIVND (reference sequence).

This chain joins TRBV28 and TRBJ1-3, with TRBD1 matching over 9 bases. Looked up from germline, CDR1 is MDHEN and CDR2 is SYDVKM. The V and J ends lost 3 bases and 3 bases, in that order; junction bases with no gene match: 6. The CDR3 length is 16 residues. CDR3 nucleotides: TGTGCCAGCAGTTTGGGGACAGGGAGCTTTGGAAACACCATATATTTT. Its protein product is CASSLGTGSFGNTIYF.

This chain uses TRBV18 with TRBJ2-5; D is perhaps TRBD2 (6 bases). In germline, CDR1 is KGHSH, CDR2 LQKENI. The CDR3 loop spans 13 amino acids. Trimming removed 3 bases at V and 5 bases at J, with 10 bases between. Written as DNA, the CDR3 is TGTGCCAGCTCACCCCTAGCGTGGGAGACCCAGTACTTC. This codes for CASSPLAWETQYF.

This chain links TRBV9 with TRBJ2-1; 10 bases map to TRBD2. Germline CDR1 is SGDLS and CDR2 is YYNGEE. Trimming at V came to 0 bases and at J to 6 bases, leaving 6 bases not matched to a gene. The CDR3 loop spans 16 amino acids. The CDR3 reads CASSVVGLAGVNEQFF. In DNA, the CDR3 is TGTGCCAGCAGCGTAGTTGGGCTAGCGGGAGTCAATGAGCAGTTCTTC.

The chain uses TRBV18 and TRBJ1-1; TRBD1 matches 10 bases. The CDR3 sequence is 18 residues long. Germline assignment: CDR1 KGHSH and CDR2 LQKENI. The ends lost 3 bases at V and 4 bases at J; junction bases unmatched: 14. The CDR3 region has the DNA TGTGCCAGCTCACCGAGGGGGACAGGGGAGGTGTTCGTCACTGAAGCTTTCTTT. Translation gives CASSPRGTGEVFVTEAFF.